The entry that follows covers one TCR beta chain sequence. Its specificity is not known. Germline V gene data show CDR1 as MGHDK and CDR2 as SYGVNS. The CDR3 has 15 residues. V gave up 1 base and J gave up 5 bases, with 11 bases separating them. Drawing of blood for sampling happened at baseline, at cycle 4 day 1, and at cycle 7 day 1. The sample originates from a study of OX40 agonist ivuxolimab in advanced cancers. General study results and limits: Both blood CD4+ and CD8+ T cells showed clonal growth by week 6 at 0.1 to 3.0 mg/kg.

Produced via immunoSEQ multiplex PCR; TCRdb's table is partial and in-frame only. The sample has approximately 50,000 clones; roughly nine tenths are singletons. The chain employs TRBV25-1 and TRBJ2-2; TRBD2 is a possible D gene (6 bases). The sequence came from an adult with an advanced solid tumor such as melanoma, head and neck, liver or kidney cancer. Sequences were derived from CD4+ or CD8+ T cells sorted from blood, sampled in a trial of the OX40 agonist ivuxolimab. The CDR3 DNA reads TGTGCCAGCAGTGAATTCCGGGGGATTACCGGGGAGCTGTTTTTT. Its translation: CASSEFRGITGELFF.